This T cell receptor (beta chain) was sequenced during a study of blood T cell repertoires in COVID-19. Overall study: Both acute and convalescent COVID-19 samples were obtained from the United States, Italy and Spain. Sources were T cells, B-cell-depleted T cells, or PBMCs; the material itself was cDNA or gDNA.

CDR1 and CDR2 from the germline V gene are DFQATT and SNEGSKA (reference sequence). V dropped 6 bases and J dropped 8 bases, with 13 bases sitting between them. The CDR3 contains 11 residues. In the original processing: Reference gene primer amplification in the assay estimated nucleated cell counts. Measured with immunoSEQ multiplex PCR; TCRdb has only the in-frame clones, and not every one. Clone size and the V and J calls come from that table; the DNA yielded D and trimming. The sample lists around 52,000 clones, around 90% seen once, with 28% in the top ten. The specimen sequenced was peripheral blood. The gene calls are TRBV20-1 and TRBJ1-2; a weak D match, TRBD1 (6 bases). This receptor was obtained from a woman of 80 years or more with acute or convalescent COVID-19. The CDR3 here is CSATGYGGYTF. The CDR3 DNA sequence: TGCAGTGCAACAGGGTATGGGGGCTACACCTTC.